These T cell receptor beta chains were read from a single sample in a study of read filtering for tumor transcriptome and immune sequencing. One entry per CDR3 protein results from TCRdb running MiXCR on the reads. The data hold about 86,000 distinct CDR3 sequences, with 9% to 15% observed a single time. Sequencing was carried out using a population of CD138-negative cells sorted from bone marrow. The receptors originated from a donor at least 40 years old with multiple myeloma. Both conserved end residues are part of each CDR3. The D gene is left open where the match is weak. Only part of the rows carry a size: once, few, many, or a class if the clone is expanded.

cdr3_nt	cdr3_aa	v_call	d_call	j_call	clone_size
TGTGCCAGCAGTGACCTGGACAGGGGATTATGGCCCCAGCATTTT	CASSDLDRGLWPQHF	TRBV6-4	TRBD1	TRBJ1-5	many
TGTGCCAGCAGTTACCACCTTCGTTATGGCTACACCTTC	CASSYHLRYGYTF	TRBV6-5	.	TRBJ1-2	many
TGCAGCGTTGAAAGAAGTCAAGAGACCCAGTACTTC	CSVERSQETQYF	TRBV29-1	.	TRBJ2-5	many
TGTGCCAGCAGCTTAGGGAGCGGGGTCTACAATGAGCAGTTCTTC	CASSLGSGVYNEQFF	TRBV7-6	TRBD2	TRBJ2-1	few
TGTGCCAGCAGTTACGGGAGCGGTAACAATGAGCAGTTCTTC	CASSYGSGNNEQFF	TRBV6-2/TRBV6-3	.	TRBJ2-1	many
TGTGCCCAAGGATCGACTAATGAAAAACTGTTTTTT	CAQGSTNEKLFF	TRBV6-2/TRBV6-3	.	TRBJ1-4	many
TGTGCCAGCAGTCCCACTAGCGGGGGAGGGTTGGAGCAGTTCTTC	CASSPTSGGGLEQFF	TRBV2	TRBD2	TRBJ2-1	many
TGTGCCAGTCAGGGACAAGAGACCCAGTACTTC	CASQGQETQYF	TRBV7-2	.	TRBJ2-5	many
TGTGCCAGCAGTGGGGAATGGACAGGCTTTAATGAAAAACTGTTTTTT	CASSGEWTGFNEKLFF	TRBV6-1	TRBD1	TRBJ1-4	.
TGTGCCAGCAGCTGGGACAGGAACACAGATACGCAGTATTTT	CASSWDRNTDTQYF	TRBV6-1	TRBD1	TRBJ2-3	many
TGTGCCAGCAGCCTCCGGGAAACCGGTTCTCATCAGCCCCAGCATTTT	CASSLRETGSHQPQHF	TRBV5-6	.	TRBJ1-5	many
TGTGCCAGCAGCGTAGCCTCATTCCAAGAGACCCAGTACTTC	CASSVASFQETQYF	TRBV11-1	.	TRBJ2-5	.
TGTGCCTGCCAAGGGACAGGCGGTCAGCCCCAGCATTTT	CACQGTGGQPQHF	TRBV30	TRBD1	TRBJ1-5	many
TGTGCCAGCAGCTTAGAGACTTCCTACGAGCAGTACTTC	CASSLETSYEQYF	TRBV7-9	.	TRBJ2-7	.
TGCGCCAGCAGGGACACAGATACGCAGTATTTT	CASRDTDTQYF	TRBV5-1	.	TRBJ2-3	many
TGCAGCGTTGAAGATCAAGCTAGCGGGAGGGTAAATACGCAGTATTTT	CSVEDQASGRVNTQYF	TRBV29-1	TRBD2	TRBJ2-3	many
TGTGCCACCAGCAGCCCCAGGACAGTCGAAAAACTGTTTTTT	CATSSPRTVEKLFF	TRBV15	.	TRBJ1-4	many
TGTGCCAGCAGCTTCCGACTGGGGGACGAGCAGTACTTC	CASSFRLGDEQYF	TRBV5-6	.	TRBJ2-7	.
TGTGCCAGCAGTTTCCCGCCCACAGATACGCAGTATTTT	CASSFPPTDTQYF	TRBV28	.	TRBJ2-3	many
TGCGCCAGCAGCTTGGAGAGATACCAGGGAGAGACCCAGTACTTC	CASSLERYQGETQYF	TRBV5-1	.	TRBJ2-5	many
TGTGCCAGCAGTTTATGGAGGGGGGGTTACAATGAGCAGTTCTTC	CASSLWRGGYNEQFF	TRBV28	.	TRBJ2-1	many
TGTGCCAGCAGCCCGACTAGCGGGGTGTCCTACAATGAGCAGTTCTTC	CASSPTSGVSYNEQFF	TRBV7-9	TRBD2	TRBJ2-1	many
TGTGCCAGCAGCCCCTGGACTAGCGGGACCTGGGCAGATACGCAGTATTTT	CASSPWTSGTWADTQYF	TRBV7-7	TRBD2	TRBJ2-3	.
TGTGCCAGCAGTTTAAGCAGATACAATGAGCAGTTCTTC	CASSLSRYNEQFF	TRBV6-6	.	TRBJ2-1	many
TGCAGCGTTGAGGGGGCTAGCGTCGGTGAGCAGTTCTTC	CSVEGASVGEQFF	TRBV29-1	.	TRBJ2-1	many
TGCGCCAGCAGCTCCGGGACTATTAACAATGAGCAGTTCTTC	CASSSGTINNEQFF	TRBV5-1	TRBD2	TRBJ2-1	many
TGCGCCAGCAGCCTGCCTAGGGGGGGCTACAATGAGCAGTTCTTC	CASSLPRGGYNEQFF	TRBV4-1	.	TRBJ2-1	many
TGCGCCAGCAGCTTGGCGGCACCTGTATGGGGTGAAGCTTTCTTT	CASSLAAPVWGEAFF	TRBV5-1	.	TRBJ1-1	many
TGCAGCGTTGGGCCGGATTCCTACGAGCAGTACTTC	CSVGPDSYEQYF	TRBV29-1	.	TRBJ2-7	many
TGTGCCATGGGGGGGACTAGCGGGATATATGAGCAGTTCTTC	CAMGGTSGIYEQFF	TRBV28	TRBD2	TRBJ2-1	many
TGCAGTGCTCCGCGGAGCGGGAATTTCAATGAGCAGTTCTTC	CSAPRSGNFNEQFF	TRBV20-1	TRBD2	TRBJ2-1	many
TGCGCCAGCAGCCAAAGGGGCTTACAGGGACGCGTGAATAATTCACCCCTCCACTTT	CASSQRGLQGRVNNSPLHF	TRBV4-1	.	TRBJ1-6	many
TGTGCCAGCAGTTTAAGGGATGGGAGACAGCCCCAGCATTTT	CASSLRDGRQPQHF	TRBV27	.	TRBJ1-5	many
TGCGCCAGCAGCTTTCGAGGGGGAGCTGGAGATACGCAGTATTTT	CASSFRGGAGDTQYF	TRBV5-1	.	TRBJ2-3	many
TGTGCCTGGGGGACTAGCGGATACGAGCAGTACTTC	CAWGTSGYEQYF	TRBV30	TRBD2	TRBJ2-7	many
TGTGCCAGCAGCTCCATATTGGGCCAGCCCCAGCATTTT	CASSSILGQPQHF	TRBV12-3/TRBV12-4	.	TRBJ1-5	many
TGTGCCAGCAGCGTAGAACAGGTTACAACCGGGGAGCTGTTTTTT	CASSVEQVTTGELFF	TRBV9	.	TRBJ2-2	few
TGCAGCGACCGACAGCAGTCCTACAATGAGCAGTTCTTC	CSDRQQSYNEQFF	TRBV29-1	.	TRBJ2-1	many
TGTGCCAGTAGTATCGGACAGAAAGAGACCCAGTACTTC	CASSIGQKETQYF	TRBV19	.	TRBJ2-5	few
TGTGCCACCAGTGATTTAGACAGCAAGGGCTACACCTTC	CATSDLDSKGYTF	TRBV24-1	.	TRBJ1-2	few
TGCAGCGTTCAGGGGGATGAAGCTTTCTTT	CSVQGDEAFF	TRBV29-1	TRBD1	TRBJ1-1	many
TGTGCCTGCGAATTTGGCTCACTAACAAACAATGAGCAGTTCTTC	CACEFGSLTNNEQFF	TRBV30	.	TRBJ2-1	many
TGTGCCAGCACCCTACTAGCGGGAGGGCCCGACTCCTACGAGCAGTACTTC	CASTLLAGGPDSYEQYF	TRBV28	TRBD2	TRBJ2-7	few
TGTGCCAGCAGCGTAGAGCCCGGGGGTGGGGCCGGGGAGCTGTTTTTT	CASSVEPGGGAGELFF	TRBV9	.	TRBJ2-2	many
TGTGCCAGTACTCGGGACTTCGGAACTAATGAAAAACTGTTTTTT	CASTRDFGTNEKLFF	TRBV2	.	TRBJ1-4	many
TGTGCCAGCAGTTACACTGGGACGCGCGCGAGCCGGGAGCTGTTTTTT	CASSYTGTRASRELFF	TRBV6-5	.	TRBJ2-2	many
TGTGCCAGCAGTCCAGGGAGGGGGTCCTACAATGAGCAGTTCTTC	CASSPGRGSYNEQFF	TRBV7-3	.	TRBJ2-1	many
TGCGGTGCTAGACGGGGGGGGTCTCAGCCCCAGCATTTT	CGARRGGSQPQHF	TRBV20-1	.	TRBJ1-5	.
TGTGCCAGTAGTATCAGGCACAATGAGCAGTTCTTC	CASSIRHNEQFF	TRBV19	.	TRBJ2-1	many
TGTGCCGGCAGCCCCGAAAGGGGCAACGAGCAGTACTTC	CAGSPERGNEQYF	TRBV7-9	.	TRBJ2-7	.
TGTGCCAGCAGGCAAGACAGGGGGCCAAATCAGCCCCAGCATTTT	CASRQDRGPNQPQHF	TRBV12-3/TRBV12-4	TRBD1	TRBJ1-5	.
TGCAGCGTTGATAACAGGACTCAAGAGACCCAGTACTTC	CSVDNRTQETQYF	TRBV29-1	.	TRBJ2-5	many
TGTGCCTGGGACGCGGCTTTCTTT	CAWDAAFF	TRBV30	.	TRBJ1-1	.
TGTGCCAGCAGTCCCGAGCGGGGGCTAAGCTCTGGAAACACCATATATTTT	CASSPERGLSSGNTIYF	TRBV12-3/TRBV12-4	.	TRBJ1-3	.
TGCAGTGCTATGGGTAATCAGGGGGGTTCCTACAATGAGCAGTTCTTC	CSAMGNQGGSYNEQFF	TRBV20-1	.	TRBJ2-1	.
TGTGCCAGCAGCTTCTCCACAGGCACTGAAGCTTTCTTT	CASSFSTGTEAFF	TRBV7-9	.	TRBJ1-1	many
TGTGCCAGCAGCTTGTTACAAGGAGAAGAGACCCAGTACTTC	CASSLLQGEETQYF	TRBV7-9	.	TRBJ2-5	many